Below, 15 T cell receptor beta chains from the same sample are listed, as sequenced in a study of blood T cell repertoires in COVID-19. Here immunoSEQ multiplex PCR was the method, and the copy in TCRdb shows in-frame clones only, minus some. The repertoire holds about 300,000 clones, with 85% as singletons. The sequencing input was PBMCs or T cells enriched from blood (not recorded which). The receptor source for this set is a woman aged 50 to 65 who had recovered from COVID-19.

V is TRBV6-5 and J is TRBJ1-5, with 7 nucleotides matching TRBD1. The trim removed 7 bases at V and 3 bases at J, leaving 6 bases unmatched. Germline lookup yields CDR1 MNHEY and CDR2 SVGAGI. The CDR3 covers 14 residues. The CDR3 coding sequence is TGTGCCAGCATTCCCGACAGGGACAATCAGCCCCAGCATTTT. It encodes CASIPDRDNQPQHF.

The rearrangement uses TRBV4-1 and TRBJ1-2; possibly TRBD1 for D (5 bases). There are 13 residues in the CDR3. Germline V gives CDR1 MGHRA, CDR2 YSYEKL. V was cut by 6 bases and J by 7 bases, with 15 bases left in between. The CDR3 loop is CASSPGGVVGYTF. DNA of the CDR3: TGCGCCAGCAGTCCGGGAGGGGTGGTTGGCTACACCTTC.

The gene calls are TRBV19 and TRBJ1-2; D is perhaps TRBD1 (6 bases). This CDR3 comprises 17 residues. Germline lookup yields CDR1 LNHDA and CDR2 SQIVND (reference sequence). Trimming shortened V by 7 bases and J by 4 bases, and 25 bases separated the two germline ends. For the CDR3, the DNA is TGTGCCAGTAACAATCGACCCAGGGGCGAGTCGGGCTATGGCTACACCTTC. Amino acid sequence: CASNNRPRGESGYGYTF. The full variable domain, rest sourced from reference TRBV19 and TRBJ1-2, is DGGITQSPKYLFRKEGQNVTLSCEQNLNHDAMYWYRQDPGQGLRLIYYSQIVNDFQKGDIAEGYSVSREKKESFPLTVTSAQKNPTAFYLCASNNRPRGESGYGYTFGSGTRLTVV.

J is TRBJ2-3 and V is TRBV5-1; the match to TRBD2 covers 10 bases. The CDR3 is 16 amino acids. The ends lost 0 bases at V and 1 base at J; junction bases unmatched: 2. Germline V gene lookup returns CDR1 SGHRS and CDR2 YFSETQ. The CDR3 here is CASSLDGTSGTDTQYF. The CDR3 region has the DNA TGCGCCAGCAGCTTGGATGGGACTAGCGGCACAGATACGCAGTATTTT. The entire variable domain, with the rest obtained from reference TRBV5-1 and TRBJ2-3, is as follows: KAGVTQTPRYLIKTRGQQVTLSCSPISGHRSVSWYQQTPGQGLQFLFEYFSETQRNKGNFPGRFSGRQFSNSRSEMNVSTLELGDSALYLCASSLDGTSGTDTQYFGPGTRLTVL.

Many counts were recorded for this clone. Other DNA sequences in this sample translate to the same CDR3. The chain couples TRBV18 to TRBJ1-1; D is uncertain. V was shortened by 1 base and J by 8 bases, with 8 bases between the two germline ends. Germline CDR1 and CDR2: KGHSH and LQKENI. The CDR3 sequence is 12 residues long. The CDR3 region is CASSPRGDEAFF. The CDR3, as DNA: TGTGCCAGCTCACCACGAGGAGACGAAGCTTTCTTT.

This chain joins TRBV5-4 and TRBJ2-3; D is unclear. The CDR3 contains 16 residues. V was trimmed by 5 bases and J by 6 bases, leaving 22 bases between them. From germline, CDR1 is SGHNT and CDR2 YYREEE (reference sequence). DNA of the CDR3: TGTGCCAGCAGTGGTTTCGTAACCGCTGAGTTGGATACGCAGTATTTT. Its translation is CASSGFVTAELDTQYF.

V is TRBV7-9 and J is TRBJ2-7, with no clear D. Germline values: CDR1 SEHNR, CDR2 FQNEAQ (reference sequence). V was trimmed by 5 bases and J by 0 bases, leaving 11 bases between them. This CDR3 is built from 14 residues. The CDR3 DNA sequence: TGTGCCAGCAGCGTAGACCCCAGCTCCTACGAGCAGTACTTC. It specifies CASSVDPSSYEQYF. Based on the CDR3 plus reference TRBV7-9 and TRBJ2-7, the full variable domain is DTGVSQNPRHKITKRGQNVTFRCDPISEHNRLYWYRQTLGQGPEFLTYFQNEAQLEKSRLLSDRFSAERPKGSFSTLEIQRTEQGDSAMYLCASSVDPSSYEQYFGPGTRLTVT.

The chain is built from TRBV28 and TRBJ1-6; D is unclear. Per the germline V gene, CDR1 is MDHEN and CDR2 is SYDVKM. Trimming shortened V by 9 bases and J by 9 bases, and 18 bases separated the two germline ends. The CDR3 extends over 14 amino acids. CDR3 DNA sequence: TGTGCCAGTACTACGGGGTCTCGGGCTTCACCCCTCCACTTT. Protein sequence: CASTTGSRASPLHF.

This clone was seen once. This chain connects TRBV3-1 (or the pseudogene TRBV3-2) to TRBJ2-3; 14 nucleotides align to TRBD2. V gave up 5 bases and J gave up 5 bases; unmatched junction bases: 6. CDR3 length equals 16 residues. Germline CDR1 reads LGHDT; CDR2 reads YNNKEL (reference sequence). CDR3 nucleotides: TGTGCCAGCAGCGAGACTAGCGGGGGGGCCATAGATACGCAGTATTTT. Protein: CASSETSGGAIDTQYF.

The chain has TRBV6-2 or TRBV6-3 and TRBJ2-2; 8 bases align to TRBD1. The length of the CDR3 is 17 residues. Germline CDR1 and CDR2: MNHEY and SVGEGT. The V and J ends lost 2 bases and 6 bases, in that order; junction bases with no gene match: 11. The chain's CDR3 is CASSYGLDRAVSGELFF. In nucleotides, the CDR3 is TGTGCCAGCAGTTACGGTCTGGACAGGGCGGTATCCGGGGAGCTGTTTTTT.

This chain uses TRBV19 with TRBJ1-5; 9 bases fit TRBD1. The CDR3 length is 15 residues. CDR1 is LNHDA, CDR2 SQIVND, per germline (reference sequence). After removal of 8 bases from V and 7 bases from J, the junction contained 12 bases not matched to a gene. The CDR3 loop reads CASSPGQGGGQPQHF. For the CDR3, the DNA is TGTGCCAGTTCTCCGGGACAGGGAGGCGGCCAGCCCCAGCATTTT.

In its sample, this clone was seen once. CDR3: CAWGGRAYEKLFF. The DNA of the CDR3 is TGTGCCTGGGGGGGCAGGGCATATGAAAAACTGTTTTTT. The chain uses TRBV30 and TRBJ1-4; possible D gene TRBD1, 6 bases. Trimming removed 5 bases from V and 6 bases from J, with 13 bases in between. Germline CDR1 GTSNPN, CDR2 SVGIG (reference sequence). CDR3 length equals 13 residues.

The rearrangement joins TRBV7-8 to TRBJ1-3, with 7 bases that match TRBD1. CDR3 length equals 16 residues. J lost 1 base, V lost 4 bases, and 7 bases had no gene match. Per germline, CDR1 SGHVS and CDR2 FQNEAQ. CDR3 in DNA: TGTGCCAGCAGCTCGCCCGGGACAGATTCTGGAAACACCATATATTTT. This translates into CASSSPGTDSGNTIYF.

The V gene is TRBV7-2, the J gene TRBJ2-7; possibly TRBD2 for D (8 bases). Trimming took 4 bases from V and 4 from J, leaving 17 bases between them. CDR3 length equals 15 residues. Germline CDR1 SGHTA, CDR2 FQGNSA. CDR3 DNA sequence: TGTGCCAGCAGCTCAGGGGGTACGGGGGGGTACGAGCAGTACTTC. Residues: CASSSGGTGGYEQYF.

V gene TRBV5-1 combines with J gene TRBJ2-2, with 8 bases lining up with TRBD2. There are 16 residues in the CDR3. J gave up 4 bases and V 0 bases, and 5 bases lay outside the gene matches. The germline V gene has CDR1 SGHRS and CDR2 YFSETQ. The CDR3 loop is CASSLVAGSVTGELFF. The CDR3 coding sequence is TGCGCCAGCAGCTTGGTAGCGGGATCCGTCACCGGGGAGCTGTTTTTT.